Listed below are T cell receptor beta chains from one sample, sequenced in a study of sequential checkpoint blockade in melanoma. Assay: immunoSEQ multiplex PCR; the TCRdb copy retains only in-frame clones and omits some. The profile shows some 26,000 clones, 75% to 80% of them singletons. Sample: CD8+ T cells sorted from blood (inferred from file names), taken from a patient given nivolumab and ipilimumab in sequence. Receptor source: a human donor with melanoma. The CDR3 runs from the conserved cysteine through the conserved F or W. Each record gives: CDR3 length, V gene, clone size, D gene, J gene, CDR3 protein, CDR3 DNA. D genes are given only for firm matches. Size is omitted from some rows. Given values are once, few, many or a class for expanded clones.

length: 15; V: TRBV9; size: NA; D: TRBD2; J: TRBJ2-1; CDR3: CASSVGTTSGNEQFF; DNA: TGTGCCAGCAGCGTCGGGACTACGTCGGGCAATGAGCAGTTCTTC
length: 15; V: TRBV27; size: NA; D: NA; J: TRBJ2-7; CDR3: CASSPGPRVPHEQYF; DNA: TGTGCCAGCAGTCCAGGACCCAGGGTTCCCCACGAGCAGTACTTC
length: 15; V: TRBV11-2; size: few; D: TRBD1; J: TRBJ1-2; CDR3: CASNHGQGMNYGYTF; DNA: TGTGCCAGCAACCACGGACAGGGGATGAACTATGGCTACACCTTC
length: 16; V: TRBV7-6; size: NA; D: NA; J: TRBJ1-5; CDR3: CASNTGPVVLNQPQHF; DNA: TGTGCCAGCAATACTGGGCCGGTGGTGCTCAATCAGCCCCAGCATTTT
length: 14; V: TRBV28; size: NA; D: NA; J: TRBJ2-7; CDR3: CASSRRTNSYEQYF; DNA: TGTGCCAGCAGTCGTAGGACTAACTCCTACGAGCAGTACTTC
length: 13; V: TRBV19; size: few; D: TRBD1; J: TRBJ2-1; CDR3: CASSVTGDNEQFF; DNA: TGTGCCAGTAGTGTTACAGGGGACAATGAGCAGTTCTTC
length: 17; V: TRBV13; size: NA; D: TRBD2; J: TRBJ2-5; CDR3: CASSLRAGGPAEETQYF; DNA: TGTGCCAGCAGCTTAAGGGCGGGAGGGCCTGCGGAAGAGACCCAGTACTTC
length: 16; V: TRBV6-5; size: NA; D: TRBD1; J: TRBJ1-1; CDR3: CASSFGQGAMNTEAFF; DNA: TGTGCCAGCAGTTTCGGACAGGGGGCCATGAACACTGAAGCTTTCTTT
length: 15; V: TRBV15; size: NA; D: TRBD1; J: TRBJ2-7; CDR3: CATSREGTGAYEQYF; DNA: TGTGCCACCAGCAGAGAAGGGACAGGGGCCTACGAGCAGTACTTC
length: 17; V: TRBV4-3; size: NA; D: TRBD2; J: TRBJ2-1; CDR3: CASSHTHPGLDTMRQFF; DNA: TGCGCCAGCAGCCATACCCATCCGGGACTAGACACAATGAGGCAGTTCTTC
length: 17; V: TRBV5-1; size: NA; D: NA; J: TRBJ1-2; CDR3: CASSPVGAGDANYGYTF; DNA: TGCGCCAGCAGCCCTGTTGGGGCAGGGGATGCTAACTATGGCTACACCTTC
length: 15; V: TRBV7-7; size: NA; D: TRBD2; J: TRBJ2-3; CDR3: CASSPSGGSTDTQYF; DNA: TGTGCCAGCAGCCCCAGCGGGGGTAGCACAGATACGCAGTATTTT
length: 17; V: TRBV27; size: once; D: TRBD1; J: TRBJ2-7; CDR3: CASSLSHRGQGSDEQYF; DNA: TGTGCCAGCAGTTTATCCCATAGGGGACAGGGGTCCGACGAGCAGTACTTC